This TCR beta chain was identified during a study of T cells in pancreatic ductal adenocarcinoma. Study-wide results and limits: The resected pancreatic cancer cohort was biased toward the minority with early-stage disease. No significant tumor-blood clonality difference; means were about 0.12 and 0.073. Enrichment of CD45RO+ effector over naive T cells in tumors may bias clonality. Tumor samples had fewer productive templates and roughly 7.7-fold fewer unique clonotypes than blood.

A remark on this clone: Its target is unknown.

Germline CDR1 is MDHEN and CDR2 is SYDVKM. Trimming removed 4 bases from V and 7 bases from J; junction bases left unmatched: 8. The CDR3 covers 15 residues. Method: immunoSEQ multiplex PCR; TCRdb's copy keeps in-frame clones and lacks some. The sample lists 30,000 or so clones, more than 80% occurring once. Surgery without prior neoadjuvant therapy was the treatment of the selected pancreatic ductal adenocarcinoma patients. The specimen was PBMCs. The clonotype comes from a human donor with pancreatic ductal adenocarcinoma. This chain uses TRBV28 with TRBJ1-5, with 9 bases lining up with TRBD1. CDR3 DNA sequence: TGTGCCAGCAGTTCGGGACAGGGCAATTCCCAGCCCCAGCATTTT. Protein: CASSSGQGNSQPQHF.